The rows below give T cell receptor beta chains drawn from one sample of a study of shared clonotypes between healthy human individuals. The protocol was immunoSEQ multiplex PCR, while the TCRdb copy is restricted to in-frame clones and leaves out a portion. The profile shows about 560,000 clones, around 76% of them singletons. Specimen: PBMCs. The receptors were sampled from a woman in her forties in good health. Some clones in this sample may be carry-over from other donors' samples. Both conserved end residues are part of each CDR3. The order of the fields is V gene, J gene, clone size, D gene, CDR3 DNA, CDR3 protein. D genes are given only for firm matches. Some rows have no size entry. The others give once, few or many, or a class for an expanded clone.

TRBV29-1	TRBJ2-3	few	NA	TGCAGCGCTGTCTACGGGGCAGATACGCAGTATTTT	CSAVYGADTQYF
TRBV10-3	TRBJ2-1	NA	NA	TGTGCCATCAGTGAGTTGGGCAGGGCCAATGAGCAGTTCTTC	CAISELGRANEQFF
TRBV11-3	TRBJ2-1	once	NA	TGTGCCAGCAGCCAAGGGAGCAGCTCCTACAATGAGCAGTTCTTC	CASSQGSSSYNEQFF
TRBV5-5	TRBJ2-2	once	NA	TGTGCCAGCAGCCCGGGGGGCGGGACGACCGGGGAGCTGTTTTTT	CASSPGGGTTGELFF
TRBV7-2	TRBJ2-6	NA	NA	TGTGCCAGCAGCCGATCCAGCACTCTTTCTGGGGCCAACGTCCTGACTTTC	CASSRSSTLSGANVLTF
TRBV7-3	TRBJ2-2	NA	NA	TGTGCCAGCAGCTTAATGTCAACGAACACCGGGGAGCTGTTTTTT	CASSLMSTNTGELFF
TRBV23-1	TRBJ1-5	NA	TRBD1	TGCGCCAGCAGCCTCAGGACAGGAAAGGGAGTTAGCAATCAGCCCCAGCATTTT	CASSLRTGKGVSNQPQHF
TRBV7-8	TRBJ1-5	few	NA	TGTGCCAGCAGCTTATACGAGGGTATGAGCAATCAGCCCCAGCATTTT	CASSLYEGMSNQPQHF
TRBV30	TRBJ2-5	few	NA	TGTGTCTGGAGTGTATTGGGAGATACCCAGTACTTC	CVWSVLGDTQYF
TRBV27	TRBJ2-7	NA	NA	TGTGCCAGCAGGGCGACAGTTTTCAGCTCCTACGAGCAGTACTTC	CASRATVFSSYEQYF
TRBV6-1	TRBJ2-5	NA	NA	TGTGCCAGCATCTTGAGGGGGGAGACCCAGTACTTC	CASILRGETQYF
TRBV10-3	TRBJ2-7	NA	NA	TGTGCCATCACCCCAGGGCCCACCTACGAGCAGTACTTC	CAITPGPTYEQYF
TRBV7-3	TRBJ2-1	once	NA	TGTGCCAGCAGCTCCCCCACTAGTAATGAGCAGTTCTTC	CASSSPTSNEQFF
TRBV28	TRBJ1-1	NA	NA	TGTGCCAGCGGTGCAAGGTTAACTGAAGCTTTCTTT	CASGARLTEAFF
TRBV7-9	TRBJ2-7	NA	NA	TGTGCCAGCAGCCAAGGAGGGGGCTACGAGCAGTACTTC	CASSQGGGYEQYF
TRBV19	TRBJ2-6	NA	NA	TGTGCCAGTAGTGTTGCGACTAGTGCTGGGGCCAACGTCCTGACTTTC	CASSVATSAGANVLTF
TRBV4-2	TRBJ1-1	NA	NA	TGTGCCAGCAGCCAAGATAGTCGATTAGGGGAAGCTTTCTTT	CASSQDSRLGEAFF
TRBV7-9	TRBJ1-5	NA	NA	TGTGCCAGCAGCTTATTGAGGTCCCAGCATTTT	CASSLLRSQHF
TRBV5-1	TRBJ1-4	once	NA	TGCGCCAGCAGCTTCGGCTATAAGGGACGGGCTAATGAAAAACTGTTTTTT	CASSFGYKGRANEKLFF
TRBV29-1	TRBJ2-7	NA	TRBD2	TGCAGCGTTGAAGCGGGAGGATACGAGCAGTACTTC	CSVEAGGYEQYF
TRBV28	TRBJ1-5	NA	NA	TGTGCCAGCAGTTCGGGAGGGGGGGATGGCAATCAGCCCCAGCATTTT	CASSSGGGDGNQPQHF
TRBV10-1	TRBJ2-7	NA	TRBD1	TGCGCCAGCCGGGACAGGGGGCATTTGGAGTTGGAGGGGGCAGTCTACGAGCAGTACTTC	CASRDRGHLELEGAVYEQYF
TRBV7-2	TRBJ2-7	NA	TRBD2	TGTGCCAGCAGCTTAAACGGGGCGGGAGCATCGATCGAGCAGTACTTC	CASSLNGAGASIEQYF
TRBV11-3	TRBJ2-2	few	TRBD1	TGTGCCAGCAGCATATTGACAGGGGGCGGAACCGGGGAGCTGTTTTTT	CASSILTGGGTGELFF
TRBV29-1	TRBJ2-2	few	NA	TGCAGCGTTGAAGCGGGGGCAGGGGGAACCGGGGAGCTGTTTTTT	CSVEAGAGGTGELFF
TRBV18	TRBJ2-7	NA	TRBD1	TGTGCCAGCTCACCGGGACAGAAGTACGAGCAGTACTTC	CASSPGQKYEQYF
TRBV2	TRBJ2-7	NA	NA	TGTGCCAGCAGCCGGTCATTTTACGAGCAGTACTTC	CASSRSFYEQYF
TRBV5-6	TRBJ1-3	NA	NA	TGTGCCAGCAGCTTTAACCAGCTGAACACCATATATTTT	CASSFNQLNTIYF
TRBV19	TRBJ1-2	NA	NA	TGTGCCAGTAGTGGCACTGGGGGTCTGACAAACTTGAGGTACTATGGCTACACCTTC	CASSGTGGLTNLRYYGYTF
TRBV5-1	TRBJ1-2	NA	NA	TGCGCCAGCAGCTTCAACCCGGACGGCTATGGCTACACATTC	CASSFNPDGYGYTF
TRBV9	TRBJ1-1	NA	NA	TGTGCCAGCAGCGTAGGTGGGGGGTACACTGAAGCTTTCTTT	CASSVGGGYTEAFF
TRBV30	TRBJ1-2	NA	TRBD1	TGTGCCTGGCTTGGACAGGGGATGGGCTACACCTTC	CAWLGQGMGYTF